Detailed here is one T cell receptor beta chain. The CDR3 is 15 residues long. The ends lost 0 bases at V and 6 bases at J; junction bases unmatched: 5. Germline values: CDR1 LNHNV, CDR2 YYDKDF (reference sequence). As handled by the study authors: Amplification of reference gene primers was used by the study to estimate nucleated cell counts. Sequenced by immunoSEQ multiplex PCR; TCRdb stores in-frame clones only, minus some. V and J calls and clone size come straight from that table; D and trimming were deduced from the DNA. In the table there are some 58,000 clones, roughly 85% of which are singletons. These data originate in a study of blood T cell repertoires in COVID-19.

The V and J genes are TRBV15 and TRBJ2-1; 7 bases match TRBD2. The receptor comes from a man aged 35-49 years with acute or convalescent COVID-19. Sequenced input: peripheral blood. The CDR3 bases are TGTGCCACCAGCAGAGAGGGGGGGACTTTCAATGAGCAGTTCTTC. Translation: CATSREGGTFNEQFF.